These 22 T cell receptor beta chains were sequenced from one sample in a study of blood T cell repertoires in COVID-19. The data were produced by immunoSEQ multiplex PCR, yet TCRdb's version contains in-frame clones alone and is incomplete. The top ten clones hold 15% to 20% of a sample with approximately 150,000 clones, roughly nine tenths of them seen once. Material: peripheral blood. Every receptor here comes from a man aged 55-75 years with active or convalescent COVID-19.

This clone has a handful of counts. The J gene is TRBJ1-5, the V gene TRBV9; weak D call: TRBD1 (6 bases). The CDR3 has 14 amino acids. V was shortened by 3 bases and J by 7 bases, with 14 bases between the two germline ends. The germline V gene encodes CDR1 SGDLS and CDR2 YYNGEE. This chain's CDR3 is CASSAGQGHQPQHF. The CDR3 DNA follows: TGTGCCAGCAGCGCGGGCCAGGGGCACCAGCCCCAGCATTTT. Supplemented by reference TRBV9 and TRBJ1-5, the full variable domain reads DSGVTQTPKHLITATGQRVTLRCSPRSGDLSVYWYQQSLDQGLQFLIQYYNGEERAKGNILERFSAQQFPDLHSELNLSSLELGDSALYFCASSAGQGHQPQHFGDGTRLSIL.

This chain uses TRBV4-2 with TRBJ2-5; 9 bases match TRBD1. CDR1 and CDR2 (germline): LGHNA, YNFKEQ. V lost 1 base and J lost 5; bases outside the gene matches: 8. CDR3 length: 16 amino acids. The CDR3 here is CASSQGGTGYLETQYF. CDR3 nucleotide sequence: TGTGCCAGCAGCCAAGGAGGGACAGGGTATCTGGAGACCCAGTACTTC.

The gene calls are TRBV5-8 and TRBJ1-4, with 7 bases identical to TRBD1. Germline CDR1 and CDR2: SGHTS and YDEGEE. J gave up 7 bases and V 4 bases, and 10 bases lay outside the gene matches. The CDR3 sequence is 15 residues long. In DNA form, the CDR3 reads TGTGCCAGCAGCCTGGGACAGCTGGATACTGAAAAACTGTTTTTT. As protein: CASSLGQLDTEKLFF.

This sequence joins TRBV12-3 or TRBV12-4 and TRBJ1-2; a weak D match, TRBD1 (6 bases). This CDR3 has 11 amino acids. Trimming left V 5 bases short and J 12 bases short, with 13 bases between. CDR3: CASSKDRNHTF. The CDR3 DNA sequence: TGTGCCAGCAGTAAAGACAGGAATCACACCTTC.

This chain links TRBV27 with TRBJ1-1, with a weak D call TRBD1 (6 bases). CDR3 length: 14 amino acids. Germline V CDR1 and CDR2: MNHEY, SMNVEV (reference sequence). V lost 3 bases and J 1 base, leaving 9 bases between the germline ends. The CDR3, as DNA: TGTGCCAGCAGTTTTGGGGGCCAGAACACTGAAGCTTTCTTT. Its protein is CASSFGGQNTEAFF.

The gene calls are TRBV11-2 and TRBJ1-1; 8 bases are a match to TRBD1. J gave up 0 bases and V 2 bases, and 14 bases lay outside the gene matches. The CDR3 loop spans 19 amino acids. The V gene's germline CDR1 is SGHAT and CDR2 FQNNGV. The CDR3 spells CASSLSSDRGRVLNTEAFF. CDR3 bases: TGTGCCAGCAGCTTAAGCAGCGACAGGGGACGGGTACTGAACACTGAAGCTTTCTTT. Together with reference TRBV11-2 and TRBJ1-1, the CDR3 gives the full variable domain: EAGVAQSPRYKIIEKRQSVAFWCNPISGHATLYWYQQILGQGPKLLIQFQNNGVVDDSQLPKDRFSAERLKGVDSTLKIQPAKLEDSAVYLCASSLSSDRGRVLNTEAFFGQGTRLTVV.

The J gene is TRBJ2-5, the V gene TRBV29-1; D possibly corresponds to TRBD2 (5 bases). Trimming took off 4 bases at V and 5 bases at J, with 8 bases between the two ends. CDR3 length: 11 residues. Germline-derived CDR1 and CDR2 are SQVTM and ANQGSEA. CDR3: CSVAGEETQYF. The CDR3 DNA reads as TGCAGCGTTGCCGGGGAGGAGACCCAGTACTTC.

This chain links TRBV6-5 with TRBJ2-1; 7 positions match TRBD2. The trim removed 4 bases at V and 0 bases at J, leaving 6 bases unmatched. The germline gives CDR1 MNHEY, CDR2 SVGAGI. The CDR3 is 16 amino acids. The CDR3 region is CASSSGGFPSYNEQFF. CDR3 coding DNA: TGTGCCAGCAGTTCGGGGGGATTTCCCTCCTACAATGAGCAGTTCTTC.

CDR3 sequence: CASSLGTGITEAFF. CDR3 sequence (DNA): TGTGCCAGCTCACTCGGGACAGGGATCACTGAAGCTTTCTTT. The rearrangement joins TRBV18 to TRBJ1-1, with 9 bases identical to TRBD1. Trimming removed 4 bases from V and 4 bases from J; junction bases left unmatched: 4. The CDR3 covers 14 residues. Germline CDR1 is KGHSH and CDR2 is LQKENI.

The rearrangement uses TRBV3-1 (or the pseudogene TRBV3-2) and TRBJ1-2, with D perhaps matching TRBD1 (5 bases). This CDR3 is 16 amino acids long. V was shortened by 1 base and J by 4 bases, with 16 bases between the two germline ends. Germline values: CDR1 LGHDT, CDR2 YNNKEL (reference sequence). DNA of the CDR3: TGTGCCAGCAGCCAAGTTATGGGACTTGACCTCTATGGCTACACCTTC. It encodes CASSQVMGLDLYGYTF.

This clone showed up just once. The chain recombines TRBV5-4 with TRBJ2-5, with a possible D match to TRBD2 (6 bases). The CDR3 has 15 residues. Germline values: CDR1 SGHNT, CDR2 YYREEE (reference sequence). V lost 4 bases, J lost 4 bases, and 17 bases lay in between. The CDR3: CASSPVLTRGETQYF. CDR3 DNA sequence: TGTGCCAGCAGCCCGGTTCTGACTAGGGGAGAGACCCAGTACTTC.

This chain uses TRBV15 with TRBJ1-5; TRBD1 might be the D (6 bases). The CDR3 is made up of 18 amino acids. Looked up from germline, CDR1 is LNHNV and CDR2 is YYDKDF (reference sequence). V was clipped by 0 bases and J by 4 bases, with 19 bases between them. As DNA, the CDR3 is TGTGCCACCAGCAGAGATCTGGACAGCTTGATCAATAATCAGCCCCAGCATTTT. This encodes CATSRDLDSLINNQPQHF.

This clone appeared a single time. The CDR3 sequence: CASSYSRGGWKKLFF. Written as DNA, the CDR3 is TGTGCCAGCAGTTACTCGAGAGGGGGCTGGAAAAAACTGTTTTTT. This chain uses TRBV6-5 with TRBJ1-4; 7 nucleotides match TRBD1. Germline trimming cut 0 bases from V and 9 bases from J; bases unmatched to any gene: 7. Germline CDR1 MNHEY, CDR2 SVGAGI. The CDR3 sequence is 15 residues long.

The chain recombines TRBV7-6 with TRBJ1-3; D unresolved. Deletions cut 1 base from V and 0 bases from J, with 13 bases between. In germline, CDR1 is SGHVS, CDR2 FNYEAQ. The CDR3 loop spans 17 amino acids. CDR3 amino acids: CASSLGVQAISGNTIYF. CDR3 nucleotides: TGTGCCAGCAGCTTAGGGGTCCAGGCCATCTCTGGAAACACCATATATTTT.

V and J are TRBV29-1 and TRBJ1-5; D is perhaps TRBD1 (6 bases). The CDR3 totals 14 residues. CDR1 SQVTM and CDR2 ANQGSEA come from the germline V gene. V lost 5 bases, J lost 3 bases, and 14 bases lay in between. CDR3: CSVRGGGANQPQHF. The CDR3 DNA reads as TGCAGCGTTCGGGGAGGGGGGGCCAATCAGCCCCAGCATTTT.

The rearrangement joins TRBV4-2 to TRBJ1-6; D perhaps matches TRBD1 (6 bases). Germline CDR1 reads LGHNA; CDR2 reads YNFKEQ. The CDR3 extends over 17 amino acids. V was trimmed by 4 bases and J by 0 bases, leaving 13 bases between them. The CDR3 DNA is TGTGCCAGCAGCCTTAACACAGGGAGCTCCTATAATTCACCCCTCCACTTT. This translates into CASSLNTGSSYNSPLHF.

The J gene is TRBJ2-7, the V gene TRBV15; 7 bases fit TRBD1. This CDR3 is 15 amino acids long. From germline, CDR1 is LNHNV and CDR2 YYDKDF (reference sequence). The V gene end was trimmed by 2 bases and the J gene end by 0 bases; junction bases not matched to a gene: 4. The CDR3 DNA follows: TGTGCCACCAGCAGATCGGGGACAGACTCCTACGAGCAGTACTTC. Amino acid sequence: CATSRSGTDSYEQYF.

The chain uses TRBV27 and TRBJ2-5, with 8 bases that match TRBD2. The CDR3 length is 16 residues. Per germline, CDR1 MNHEY and CDR2 SMNVEV (reference sequence). The J segment lost 5 bases and the V segment lost 6 bases, leaving 14 bases of the junction unmatched. In nucleotides, the CDR3 is TGTGCCAGCAGGCCTGGAAGAGCGGGGGTATGGGAGACCCAGTACTTC. Translated, it gives CASRPGRAGVWETQYF.

This sequence joins TRBV6-5 and TRBJ2-2, with a tentative D call TRBD1 (6 bases). The ends were cut back, 2 bases at V and 7 bases at J, with 17 bases in the middle. CDR3 size: 16 residues. The germline gives CDR1 MNHEY, CDR2 SVGAGI. In DNA, the CDR3 is TGTGCCAGCAGTTACGGCCAGGGGCTTATGGGCGGGGAGCTGTTTTTT. This sequence encodes CASSYGQGLMGGELFF.

This chain uses TRBV6-6 with TRBJ1-3, with TRBD1 as a possible D gene (6 bases). The CDR3 totals 15 residues. Trimming shortened V by 4 bases and J by 0 bases, and 10 bases separated the two germline ends. Per the germline V gene, CDR1 is MNHNY and CDR2 is SVGAGI (reference sequence). This CDR3 reads CASSSTGISGNTIYF. In DNA form, the CDR3 reads TGTGCCAGCAGTTCGACAGGAATCTCTGGAAACACCATATATTTT.

This chain uses TRBV5-4 with TRBJ1-2; 8 nucleotides agree with TRBD1. CDR3 size: 14 residues. Germline V gene lookup returns CDR1 SGHNT and CDR2 YYREEE (reference sequence). V gave up 9 bases and J gave up 4 bases; unmatched junction bases: 11. The CDR3 DNA reads as TGTGCCACCATTAGGGCAGGGGGCTCCTATGGCTACACCTTC. This sequence encodes CATIRAGGSYGYTF.

The chain recombines TRBV29-1 with TRBJ1-5; D perhaps matches TRBD1 (6 bases). Germline CDR1 SQVTM, CDR2 ANQGSEA. Trimming left V 7 bases short and J 1 base short, with 8 bases between. This CDR3 contains 12 residues. DNA for the CDR3: TGCAGCGCACAGGGAAGCAATCAGCCCCAGCATTTT. This encodes CSAQGSNQPQHF.